This paragraph covers one T cell receptor (beta chain) sequence. This sample stems from a study of blood T cell repertoires in COVID-19. Study summary: Samples came from the United States, Italy and Spain, spanning acute and convalescent COVID-19. T cells, B-cell-depleted T cells, or PBMCs supplied cDNA or gDNA.

V lost 7 bases, J lost 4 bases, and 17 bases lay in between. The CDR3 has 16 amino acids. Germline CDR1 and CDR2: LNHDA and SQIVND (reference sequence). In the original workflow: Amplification with reference gene primers provided the estimates of nucleated cell counts. Measured with immunoSEQ multiplex PCR; TCRdb has only the in-frame clones, and not every one. V and J calls plus clone size are reproduced from that table; the DNA served to infer D and trimming. The sample has fewer than 25,000 clones, about 92% seen once; the top ten hold approximately 8.4%. The rearrangement uses TRBV19 and TRBJ2-6, with D possibly TRBD2 on 7 matching bases. Sequencing was performed on peripheral blood. This sequence was found in a human donor in a cohort sampled during active COVID-19. The CDR3 sequence is CASKGGTYNGANVLTF. CDR3 sequence (DNA): TGTGCCAGTAAGGGGGGGACCTATAACGGGGCCAACGTCCTGACTTTC.